Listed here are 8 T cell receptor beta chains from one sample, sequenced in a study of OX40 agonist ivuxolimab in advanced cancers. Generated by immunoSEQ multiplex PCR, the TCRdb table keeps only in-frame clones and is missing some. The table includes tens of thousands of clones, roughly 83% detected once. Sequenced here: CD4+ or CD8+ T cells sorted from blood, sampled in a trial of the OX40 agonist ivuxolimab. These receptors originate from an adult with an advanced solid tumor such as melanoma, head and neck, liver or kidney cancer.

CDR3: CASSSHGTSGTTNEQFF. Here the CDR3 DNA reads TGTGCCAGCAGCTCCCATGGGACTAGCGGGACTACCAATGAGCAGTTCTTC. This chain connects TRBV9 to TRBJ2-1; 13 bases map to TRBD2. J lost 6 bases, V lost 4 bases, and 10 bases had no gene match. The germline V gene encodes CDR1 SGDLS and CDR2 YYNGEE. CDR3 length: 17 amino acids.

The V and J genes are TRBV5-8 and TRBJ1-6; no definite D call. Deletions cut 0 bases from V and 5 bases from J, with 12 bases between. The CDR3 covers 16 residues. Germline lookup yields CDR1 SGHTS and CDR2 YDEGEE. Written as DNA, the CDR3 is TGTGCCAGCAGCTTGGTTGGCAACTGGAATAATTCACCCCTCCACTTT. Amino acids: CASSLVGNWNNSPLHF. The whole variable domain, remainder taken from reference TRBV5-8 and TRBJ1-6, is EAGVTQSPTHLIKTRGQQATLRCSPISGHTSVYWYQQALGLGLQFLLWYDEGEERNRGNFPPRFSGRQFPNYSSELNVNALELEDSALYLCASSLVGNWNNSPLHFGNGTRLTVT.

Concerning this clone itself: The junction departs from the called germline gene at one end, perhaps through a read error. The rearrangement uses TRBV5-5 and TRBJ1-5; D is perhaps TRBD1 (5 bases). The CDR3 runs to 14 residues. Germline loops: CDR1 SGHKS, CDR2 YYEKEE (reference sequence). The CDR3, as DNA: TGTGCCAGCAGGTTGGGGGTGGGGAGTCAGCCCCAGCATTTT. Its protein product is CASRLGVGSQPQHF.

The chain carries TRBV6-1 and TRBJ2-3; D gene unclear. The CDR3 covers 16 residues. The germline V gene has CDR1 MNHNS and CDR2 SASEGT. V was pared by 0 bases and J by 3 bases, with 13 bases between. Here the CDR3 DNA reads TGTGCCAGCAGTGAAGCGGAGCTAGGGTGGACAGATACGCAGTATTTT. Translated, it gives CASSEAELGWTDTQYF.

The V gene is TRBV11-2, the J gene TRBJ2-1; tentative D call: TRBD2 (5 bases). V was clipped by 6 bases and J by 9 bases, with 9 bases between them. CDR1 is SGHAT and CDR2 is FQNNGV in the germline V gene. The CDR3 is 11 amino acids. CDR3 sequence: CASSPAGEQFF. The CDR3 bases are TGTGCCAGCAGTCCGGCGGGTGAGCAGTTCTTC.

Comment on this clone: A much larger clone is a single base away; this may be a read error. CDR3: CASSLGRGNTEAFF. The CDR3 nucleotides are TGTGCCAGCAGCTTAGGGAGGGGGAACACTGAAGCTTTCTTT. V is TRBV11-2 and J is TRBJ1-1, with D tentatively TRBD1 (5 bases). The CDR3 is 14 amino acids. V lost 1 base to trimming and J lost 1 base, with 7 bases between them. In germline, CDR1 is SGHAT, CDR2 FQNNGV.

The CDR3 DNA reads TGTGCCAGCGGACGACAGGTTTCCTACGAGCAGTACTTC. The encoded protein is CASGRQVSYEQYF. The V and J genes are TRBV27 and TRBJ2-7, with D perhaps TRBD1 (6 bases). CDR3 length: 13 residues. Trimming cost V 8 bases and J 1 base, with 12 bases left between them. CDR1 and CDR2 (germline): MNHEY, SMNVEV (reference sequence).

This clone was seen a single time. The gene calls are TRBV27 and TRBJ1-4; D remains ambiguous. The germline V gene encodes CDR1 MNHEY and CDR2 SMNVEV (reference sequence). V was cut by 3 bases and J by 4 bases, with 12 bases left in between. The CDR3 is made up of 15 amino acids. This CDR3 is CASSLAYSGNEKLFF. The CDR3 nucleotides are TGTGCCAGCAGTTTGGCATATTCGGGTAATGAAAAACTGTTTTTT.